This T cell receptor (beta chain) was found in a study of T cell repertoires in aging, cancer and after chemotherapy (dated by TCRdb to about 2019). Study-level background: The donors fell into six age groups ranging from 30 or younger to 70 or older, and each group had at least three individuals. Control TCR repertoires from healthy donors were recorded across several months to years, and re-sampling revealed clear clonal overlap. In total, the full dataset held some 8.2 million TCR reads. Peripheral blood TCR beta repertoires from healthy donors and cancer patients were profiled to examine immunoaging and T cell reconstitution after chemotherapy. Alongside approximately 97 healthy donors serving as a reference group, the cohort included some 220 cancer patients, of whom 90 to 94 had hematological cancers and more than 110 had solid cancers.

The junction shows trimming of 0 bases on V and 9 bases on J, plus 7 bases between the germline ends. Based on the germline V gene, the CDR1 and CDR2 sequences are SGDLS and YYNGEE. The CDR3 sequence holds 12 residues, the cysteine and phenylalanine included. The DNA shown is the 36-base CDR3, in frame from base 1. Rearranged TRB sequences spanning V, D and J segments were amplified by multiplex touch-down PCR using a mixed TRB-A/B primer pool. Illumina adapters and sample indices were attached to the amplicons in two consecutive PCR reactions using Phusion HS II polymerase. Amplicons were gel-purified using the NucleoSpin Gel and PCR Clean-up kit and were subsequently checked with Qubit and an Agilent 2100 Bioanalyzer. Libraries were sequenced on an Illumina MiSeq using 600-cycle, single-indexed, paired-end runs. The authors' analysis ran thus. Processing of the TRB sequences was carried out with MiXCR versions 2.12 and 3.0.5. Each unique CDR3 nucleotide sequence was treated as one clone, and only productive sequences with two or more reads were kept. Shannon diversity, evenness, clonality (one minus evenness), and alpha-parameterized diversity profiles from alpha 0 to 5 were included as repertoire metrics. The IGoR algorithm was used to calculate generation probabilities of clones in the paired pre- and post-chemotherapy samples. TCRdb reanalyzed the raw reads on its own, using fastp at Q25 for trimming and MiXCR for clone calling, and kept in-frame beta chains. Identical CDR3 proteins give one entry, which carries the most common genes and DNA. TCRdb, rather than the study authors, made the V and J calls. The sample yields about 11,000 distinct CDR3 sequences; more than 20% were counted once. Less than 2% of the sample is held by the ten biggest clonotypes.

TCR beta rearrangements were amplified from genomic DNA isolated from peripheral blood, not from sorted cells or RNA. This clonotype was seen a few times. Its recognized antigen is unknown. Nothing much larger sits one base from this clone, and base qualities are not available. Overall study outcomes, separate from this receptor: In both cancer cohorts, median generation probability rose over the chemotherapy interval, which suggests that the repertoire was reconstituted through rebound thymic output. Declining TCR diversity with age in healthy donors was mainly explained by loss of richness; in cancer patients, loss of evenness also contributed. According to the authors, the repertoire data do not allow conclusions to be drawn about immunological memory after chemotherapy. Untreated patients with hematological or solid cancers showed significantly lower blood TCR diversity and higher clonality than age-matched healthy donors.

The clonotype originates from a human donor in good health. Sequences were obtained from blood. The chain is assembled from TRBV9 and TRBJ2-1, with TRBD2 as a weak D call on 6 bases. Read as DNA, the sequence is TGTGCCAGCAGCGTAGACGGGGGTGAGCAGTTCTTC. This is translated as CASSVDGGEQFF.